Listed below are T cell receptor beta chains from one sample, sequenced in a study of blood T cell repertoires in COVID-19. This table comes from immunoSEQ multiplex PCR, and its TCRdb copy is limited to in-frame clones, with some not included. Seen here are 250,000 to 400,000 clones, under 95% observed once, and the top ten hold roughly 2.6%. Material for sequencing was PBMCs or T cells enriched from blood (not recorded which). All receptors derive from a man aged 55 to 70 who had recovered from COVID-19. CDR3s include the opening cysteine and the closing phenylalanine or tryptophan. A D gene is named only where the DNA matches it firmly. Clone size appears in some rows only: once, few, many, or a class for an expanded clone.

CDR3 DNA: TGTGCCAGCAGTTTAAACCGCCGGTCCACTGAAGCTTTCTTT; CDR3 protein: CASSLNRRSTEAFF; clone size: -; J gene: TRBJ1-1; V gene: TRBV6-5; D gene: -
CDR3 DNA: TGTGCCAGCAGTTACCCCAGGACAGGGGGCTACTATGGCTACACCTTC; CDR3 protein: CASSYPRTGGYYGYTF; clone size: -; J gene: TRBJ1-2; V gene: TRBV6-6; D gene: TRBD1
CDR3 DNA: TGCGCCAGCAGCTTGGCCGGGGTCAGCTCCTATAATTCACCCCTCCACTTT; CDR3 protein: CASSLAGVSSYNSPLHF; clone size: -; J gene: TRBJ1-6; V gene: TRBV5-1; D gene: -
CDR3 DNA: TGTGCCAGCAGCTTGGCCACCGGTCGAGAGACCCAGTACTTC; CDR3 protein: CASSLATGRETQYF; clone size: -; J gene: TRBJ2-5; V gene: TRBV5-4; D gene: -
CDR3 DNA: TGTGCCAGCAGCGTAGATAGGGGGCGGGCGTATGGCTACACCTTC; CDR3 protein: CASSVDRGRAYGYTF; clone size: -; J gene: TRBJ1-2; V gene: TRBV9; D gene: TRBD1
CDR3 DNA: TGTGCCAGCAGCCTGCCGGGGGGAAACCTCTATGGCTACACCTTC; CDR3 protein: CASSLPGGNLYGYTF; clone size: -; J gene: TRBJ1-2; V gene: TRBV5-5; D gene: -
CDR3 DNA: TGTGCCAGCAGCTTATTCCGGGTTCGAGACAGGGGGCTCTTCTTTGAGCAGTACTTC; CDR3 protein: CASSLFRVRDRGLFFEQYF; clone size: once; J gene: TRBJ2-7; V gene: TRBV7-6; D gene: TRBD1
CDR3 DNA: TGTGCCAGTAGTATTACTAGGACTTCCTACAATGAGCAGTTCTTC; CDR3 protein: CASSITRTSYNEQFF; clone size: -; J gene: TRBJ2-1; V gene: TRBV19; D gene: -
CDR3 DNA: TGTGCCAGCAACTCGGACAGGAAGAGCAATCAGCCCCAGCATTTT; CDR3 protein: CASNSDRKSNQPQHF; clone size: -; J gene: TRBJ1-5; V gene: TRBV21-1; D gene: -
CDR3 DNA: TGTGCCAGCAGCTTAACTGGTCGGGGGGCACAGGAGCAGTTCTTC; CDR3 protein: CASSLTGRGAQEQFF; clone size: -; J gene: TRBJ2-1; V gene: TRBV7-3; D gene: -
CDR3 DNA: TGTGCCAGCAGCTTAGGTGGATACAGGGCGGTCGGGGAGCTGTTTTTT; CDR3 protein: CASSLGGYRAVGELFF; clone size: -; J gene: TRBJ2-2; V gene: TRBV7-9; D gene: -
CDR3 DNA: TGTGCCAGCAGCCACCGGGACAGGGTTGCGGAAGAGCAGTACTTC; CDR3 protein: CASSHRDRVAEEQYF; clone size: -; J gene: TRBJ2-7; V gene: TRBV7-9; D gene: TRBD1
CDR3 DNA: TGTGCCAGCAGTGGCGGTTGGACCGGGGAGCTGTTTTTT; CDR3 protein: CASSGGWTGELFF; clone size: once; J gene: TRBJ2-2; V gene: TRBV27; D gene: -
CDR3 DNA: TGTGCCAGCAGCGTCAGGAGCGAGGGCTATGGCTACACCTTC; CDR3 protein: CASSVRSEGYGYTF; clone size: -; J gene: TRBJ1-2; V gene: TRBV9; D gene: -
CDR3 DNA: TGTGCCAGCTCAGAGGGACAGAACGCCTACGAGCAGTACTTC; CDR3 protein: CASSEGQNAYEQYF; clone size: -; J gene: TRBJ2-7; V gene: TRBV18; D gene: TRBD1
CDR3 DNA: TGTGCCAGTACGACAGGGCCGAACACCGGGGAGCTGTTTTTT; CDR3 protein: CASTTGPNTGELFF; clone size: -; J gene: TRBJ2-2; V gene: TRBV19; D gene: TRBD1
CDR3 DNA: TGTGCCAGCAGCCAAATGGAGGGGGGGCGCCGCTTCACCTTC; CDR3 protein: CASSQMEGGRRFTF; clone size: -; J gene: TRBJ1-2; V gene: TRBV4-2; D gene: -
CDR3 DNA: TGTGCCAGCAGTTGGTTGGCGGGGGGCGACCGGGAGCTGTTTTTT; CDR3 protein: CASSWLAGGDRELFF; clone size: -; J gene: TRBJ2-2; V gene: TRBV6-6; D gene: TRBD2
CDR3 DNA: TGTGCCAGTAGTGAGACTAGTAGCGATTCCTCTGGGGCCAACGTCCTGACTTTC; CDR3 protein: CASSETSSDSSGANVLTF; clone size: -; J gene: TRBJ2-6; V gene: TRBV19; D gene: -
CDR3 DNA: TGTGCCAGCAAGCCCCCGAGGGGAGGACAGGGAAAATCTGGGGCCAACGTCCTGACTTTC; CDR3 protein: CASKPPRGGQGKSGANVLTF; clone size: -; J gene: TRBJ2-6; V gene: TRBV21-1; D gene: -
CDR3 DNA: TGTGCCAGCAGCTTGGTGCTAGCGGGAGGAGGGACCTACAATGAGCAGTTCTTC; CDR3 protein: CASSLVLAGGGTYNEQFF; clone size: -; J gene: TRBJ2-1; V gene: TRBV5-6; D gene: TRBD2
CDR3 DNA: TGTGCCAGCTCCAGAGGAGACAGGGGGAACACCGGGGAGCTGTTTTTT; CDR3 protein: CASSRGDRGNTGELFF; clone size: -; J gene: TRBJ2-2; V gene: TRBV25-1; D gene: TRBD1
CDR3 DNA: TGTGCCACCAGTGACCCGACAGGGGGAATTCAAGAGACCCAGTACTTC; CDR3 protein: CATSDPTGGIQETQYF; clone size: -; J gene: TRBJ2-5; V gene: TRBV24-1; D gene: TRBD1
CDR3 DNA: TGTGCCAGCAGTGATCACAATCAGCCCCAGCATTTT; CDR3 protein: CASSDHNQPQHF; clone size: -; J gene: TRBJ1-5; V gene: TRBV25-1; D gene: -
CDR3 DNA: TGTGCCAGCAGCGTACTCAGCGGCAAACAAGAGACCCAGTACTTC; CDR3 protein: CASSVLSGKQETQYF; clone size: -; J gene: TRBJ2-5; V gene: TRBV9; D gene: -
CDR3 DNA: TGTGCCAGTAGTCTTCGTGGGACAGGGTCCACTGAAGCTTTCTTT; CDR3 protein: CASSLRGTGSTEAFF; clone size: -; J gene: TRBJ1-1; V gene: TRBV19; D gene: TRBD1
CDR3 DNA: TGTGCCTGGAGTGAGGAAGGACAAATGAGATCCTACAATGAGCAGTTCTTC; CDR3 protein: CAWSEEGQMRSYNEQFF; clone size: once; J gene: TRBJ2-1; V gene: TRBV30; D gene: -
CDR3 DNA: TGTGCCAGCAGCGTAGGACAGGGGAGCATCGGGGAGCTGTTTTTT; CDR3 protein: CASSVGQGSIGELFF; clone size: few; J gene: TRBJ2-2; V gene: TRBV9; D gene: TRBD1
CDR3 DNA: TGTGCCAGCAGTTTAGGGCAGGAACAAGAGACCCAGTACTTC; CDR3 protein: CASSLGQEQETQYF; clone size: -; J gene: TRBJ2-5; V gene: TRBV27; D gene: -
CDR3 DNA: TGTGCCATCAGTACTAGCGGATTATACGAGCAGTACTTC; CDR3 protein: CAISTSGLYEQYF; clone size: once; J gene: TRBJ2-7; V gene: TRBV10-3; D gene: TRBD2
CDR3 DNA: TGTGCCAGCAGCTTAGGACTAGCGGGAGGAAGAACCCAGTACTTC; CDR3 protein: CASSLGLAGGRTQYF; clone size: -; J gene: TRBJ2-5; V gene: TRBV7-2; D gene: TRBD2
CDR3 DNA: TGTGCCTGGAGTGTCAGGGGAAGCTCTGGAAACACCATATATTTT; CDR3 protein: CAWSVRGSSGNTIYF; clone size: -; J gene: TRBJ1-3; V gene: TRBV30; D gene: -
CDR3 DNA: TGTGCCAGCCAGTTTGGCTCGGGTGCCAATCAGCCCCAGCATTTT; CDR3 protein: CASQFGSGANQPQHF; clone size: -; J gene: TRBJ1-5; V gene: TRBV28; D gene: -
CDR3 DNA: TGCGCCAGCAGAGAGGGGGCGAACTATGGCTACACCTTC; CDR3 protein: CASREGANYGYTF; clone size: once; J gene: TRBJ1-2; V gene: TRBV5-1; D gene: TRBD1
CDR3 DNA: TGTGCCTGGATGAGGCGAGCGAACACCGGGGAGCTGTTTTTT; CDR3 protein: CAWMRRANTGELFF; clone size: -; J gene: TRBJ2-2; V gene: TRBV30; D gene: -
CDR3 DNA: TGTGCCAGCAGCCCCTCCGGGACTAGCGGGGGGGGCAGCACAGATACGCAGTATTTT; CDR3 protein: CASSPSGTSGGGSTDTQYF; clone size: -; J gene: TRBJ2-3; V gene: TRBV13; D gene: TRBD2
CDR3 DNA: TGTGCCAGCAGCTTGCAAGGACTAGCGGGAGAGGCGCAGTTCTTC; CDR3 protein: CASSLQGLAGEAQFF; clone size: -; J gene: TRBJ2-1; V gene: TRBV11-1; D gene: TRBD2
CDR3 DNA: TGTGCCAGCAGCGGGGGAGGGGGGTATCAGCCCCAGCATTTT; CDR3 protein: CASSGGGGYQPQHF; clone size: -; J gene: TRBJ1-5; V gene: TRBV7-2; D gene: -
CDR3 DNA: TGTGCCAGCAGCCCCCGGGACATTTACGAGCAGTACTTC; CDR3 protein: CASSPRDIYEQYF; clone size: -; J gene: TRBJ2-7; V gene: TRBV7-9; D gene: -
CDR3 DNA: TGTGCCTGGAGTGCGCTTCTAGCGGGACCCTACGAGCAGTACTTC; CDR3 protein: CAWSALLAGPYEQYF; clone size: -; J gene: TRBJ2-7; V gene: TRBV30; D gene: TRBD2